The rows below give T cell receptor beta chains drawn from one sample of a study of vaccination and CD4 T cells after COVID-19. One entry per CDR3 protein, called by TCRdb with MiXCR from the PCR reads. The sample has some 20,000 distinct CDR3 sequences, 66% seen once. For these receptors, no antigen is known. Sequencing was carried out using CD4+ T cells from blood, cultured in vitro. The receptor set was obtained from a human donor who had recovered from COVID-19. CDR3s include the opening cysteine and the closing phenylalanine or tryptophan. A D gene is named only where the DNA matches it firmly. Clone size appears in some rows only: once, few, many, or a class for an expanded clone.

j_call v_call clone_size d_call cdr3_aa cdr3_nt
TRBJ1-6 TRBV11-3 few NA CASSFQDPNNNSPLHF TGTGCCAGCAGCTTTCAAGACCCGAACAATAATTCACCCCTCCACTTT
TRBJ1-2 TRBV4-2 NA NA CASSQSDRYYGYTF TGTGCCAGCAGCCAATCGGACAGATACTATGGCTACACCTTC
TRBJ2-1 TRBV11-3 NA TRBD2 CASSRGGAGPFF TGTGCCAGCAGCCGGGGAGGGGCGGGGCCCTTCTTC
TRBJ2-5 TRBV28 few NA CASSPPAQIQYF TGTGCCAGCAGTCCCCCGGCACAAATCCAGTACTTC
TRBJ2-7 TRBV7-2 NA TRBD2 CASSFPGGRYEQYF TGTGCCAGCAGCTTCCCCGGGGGGAGGTACGAGCAGTACTTC
TRBJ2-5 TRBV20-1 NA TRBD1 CSALDRRQETQYF TGCAGTGCTTTGGACAGGCGACAAGAGACCCAGTACTTC
TRBJ1-5 TRBV7-2 once NA CASSPLGNSNQPQHF TGTGCCAGCAGCCCTCTGGGAAATAGCAATCAGCCTCAGCATTTT
TRBJ1-2 TRBV5-1 NA NA CASSSGGPLDYGYTF TGCGCCAGCAGCTCGGGTGGGCCGTTAGACTATGGCTACACCTTC
TRBJ1-2 TRBV28 NA TRBD1 CAGGGDRGQRGYTF TGTGCCGGAGGGGGGGACAGGGGGCAGCGTGGCTACACCTTC
TRBJ1-2 TRBV2 few TRBD1 CASRSLGTDYGYTF TGTGCCAGCAGAAGCCTAGGGACAGACTATGGCTACACCTTC
TRBJ2-2 TRBV20-1 once NA CSAPVATTGELFF TGCAGTGCCCCCGTAGCAACCACCGGGGAGCTGTTTTTT
TRBJ2-7 TRBV5-4 NA NA CASSLDLLGVGDEQYF TGTGCCAGCAGCTTGGATCTCTTAGGCGTGGGGGACGAGCAGTACTTC
TRBJ1-1 TRBV5-4 NA NA CASSIQGLNTEAFF TGTGCCAGCAGCATTCAGGGGTTGAACACTGAAGCTTTCTTT
TRBJ1-1 TRBV7-2 few TRBD1 CASSPDRGRYTEAFF TGTGCCAGCAGCCCCGACAGGGGGCGATACACTGAAGCTTTCTTT
TRBJ2-7 TRBV6-1 NA NA CASNRNRESYEQYF TGTGCCAGCAATCGAAACAGGGAAAGCTACGAGCAGTACTTC
TRBJ2-7 TRBV28 NA TRBD2 CASSFGLAGLTYEQYF TGTGCCAGCAGTTTTGGGCTAGCGGGACTTACCTACGAGCAGTACTTC
TRBJ1-1 TRBV20-1 NA TRBD1 CSAREGTGLGAFF TGCAGTGCTAGGGAGGGGACAGGGTTGGGAGCTTTCTTT
TRBJ1-6 TRBV6-1 few NA CASSATTDYNSPLHF TGTGCCAGCAGTGCTACGACAGATTATAATTCACCCCTCCACTTT
TRBJ1-2 TRBV9 NA NA CASSEDHSYGYTF TGTGCCAGCAGCGAGGACCATAGTTATGGCTACACCTTC
TRBJ1-1 TRBV6-1 NA NA CASTPGPWTEAFF TGTGCCAGCACCCCAGGGCCATGGACTGAAGCTTTCTTT
TRBJ1-5 TRBV2 NA NA CASILGRQGNQPQHF TGTGCCAGCATTCTGGGTAGACAGGGCAATCAGCCCCAGCATTTT
TRBJ1-1 TRBV24-1 NA TRBD1 CATRDRGEGTEAFF TGTGCCACCAGGGACAGGGGGGAAGGGACTGAAGCTTTCTTT
TRBJ1-1 TRBV2 NA TRBD1 CASRKSTGGRTEAFF TGTGCCAGCAGGAAAAGTACAGGGGGACGCACTGAAGCTTTCTTT
TRBJ2-7 TRBV11-3 NA NA CASSLGGAGQAYEQYF TGTGCCAGCAGCTTAGGGGGGGCTGGGCAAGCCTACGAGCAGTACTTC
TRBJ2-7 TRBV10-2 NA NA CASKYGSGYEQYF TGCGCCAGCAAATACGGGAGTGGCTACGAGCAGTACTTC
TRBJ1-5 TRBV20-1 NA TRBD1 CSAAKGTGVTPQHF TGCAGTGCTGCCAAAGGGACAGGGGTCACGCCCCAGCATTTT
TRBJ1-5 TRBV11-2 NA NA CASSLGWGQPQHF TGTGCCAGCAGCTTAGGGTGGGGTCAGCCCCAGCATTTT
TRBJ1-1 TRBV29-1 once TRBD1 CSAGGTGVTEAFF TGCAGCGCTGGGGGGACAGGGGTCACTGAAGCTTTCTTT
TRBJ1-5 TRBV20-1 NA NA CSARDMTGGPQHF TGCAGTGCTAGAGATATGACAGGCGGGCCCCAGCATTTT
TRBJ2-7 TRBV6-5 few TRBD2 CASSYTLSGGRAEQYF TGTGCCAGCAGTTACACCCTTTCGGGGGGGCGGGCCGAGCAGTACTTC
TRBJ1-5 TRBV6-2/TRBV6-3 few NA CASSPAAGPAQPQHF TGTGCCAGCAGTCCCGCGGCGGGCCCAGCCCAGCCCCAGCATTTT
TRBJ1-5 TRBV20-1 NA NA CSARDRPDQPQHF TGCAGTGCTAGAGATCGACCTGATCAGCCCCAGCATTTT
TRBJ2-1 TRBV6-5 NA TRBD2 CASSYVLAGAREQFF TGTGCCAGCAGTTACGTACTAGCGGGAGCTAGGGAGCAGTTCTTC
TRBJ1-1 TRBV7-2 NA NA CASSYNRAPHTEAFF TGTGCCAGCAGCTACAATAGGGCTCCACACACTGAAGCTTTCTTT
TRBJ2-7 TRBV6-2/TRBV6-3 NA NA CASSYDGESNEQYF TGTGCCAGCAGTTACGACGGGGAGTCCAACGAGCAGTACTTC